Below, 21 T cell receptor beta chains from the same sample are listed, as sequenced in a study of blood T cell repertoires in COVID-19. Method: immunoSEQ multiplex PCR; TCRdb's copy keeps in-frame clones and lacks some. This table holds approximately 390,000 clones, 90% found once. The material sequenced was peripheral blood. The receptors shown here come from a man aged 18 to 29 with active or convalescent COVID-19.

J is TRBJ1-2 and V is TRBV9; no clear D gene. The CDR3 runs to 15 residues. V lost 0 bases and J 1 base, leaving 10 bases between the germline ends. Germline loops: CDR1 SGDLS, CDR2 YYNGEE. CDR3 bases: TGTGCCAGCAGCGTAGTTGTCGGGAATAACTATGGCTACACCTTC. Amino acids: CASSVVVGNNYGYTF.

The CDR3 sequence: CASSSGLSDYNSPLHF. CDR3 DNA sequence: TGTGCCAGTAGTTCGGGACTGTCCGATTATAATTCACCCCTCCACTTT. The chain employs TRBV19 and TRBJ1-6; a possible D gene is TRBD1 (5 bases). The CDR3 covers 16 residues. The germline V gene has CDR1 LNHDA and CDR2 SQIVND (reference sequence). V was shortened by 5 bases and J by 4 bases, with 15 bases between the two germline ends.

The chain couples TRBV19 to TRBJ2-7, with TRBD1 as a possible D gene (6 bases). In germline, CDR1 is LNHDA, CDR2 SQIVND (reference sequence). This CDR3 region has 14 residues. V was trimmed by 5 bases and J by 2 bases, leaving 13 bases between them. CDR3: CASSPRQVTYEQYF. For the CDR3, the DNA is TGTGCCAGTAGTCCCAGACAGGTGACCTACGAGCAGTACTTC. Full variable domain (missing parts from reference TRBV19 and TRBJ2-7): DGGITQSPKYLFRKEGQNVTLSCEQNLNHDAMYWYRQDPGQGLRLIYYSQIVNDFQKGDIAEGYSVSREKKESFPLTVTSAQKNPTAFYLCASSPRQVTYEQYFGPGTRLTVT.

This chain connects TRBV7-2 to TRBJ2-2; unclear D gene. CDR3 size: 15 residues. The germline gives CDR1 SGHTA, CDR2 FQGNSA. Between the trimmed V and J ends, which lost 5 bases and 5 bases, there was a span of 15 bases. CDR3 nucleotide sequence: TGTGCCAGCAGCAAAACAAGGATGGAGACCGGGGAGCTGTTTTTT. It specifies CASSKTRMETGELFF. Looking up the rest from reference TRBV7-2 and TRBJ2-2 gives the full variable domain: GAGVSQSPSNKVTEKGKDVELRCDPISGHTALYWYRQSLGQGLEFLIYFQGNSAPDKSGLPSDRFSAERTGGSVSTLTIQRTQQEDSAVYLCASSKTRMETGELFFGEGSRLTVL.

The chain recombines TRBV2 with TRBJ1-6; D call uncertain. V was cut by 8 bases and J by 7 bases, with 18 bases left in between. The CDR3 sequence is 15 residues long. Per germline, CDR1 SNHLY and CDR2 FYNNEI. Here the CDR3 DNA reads TGTGCCAGCGCCGAAGGGAGGCGGGAAAATTCACCCCTCCACTTT. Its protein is CASAEGRRENSPLHF. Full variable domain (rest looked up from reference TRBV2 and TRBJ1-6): EPEVTQTPSHQVTQMGQEVILRCVPISNHLYFYWYRQILGQKVEFLVSFYNNEISEKSEIFDDQFSVERPDGSNFTLKIRSTKLEDSAMYFCASAEGRRENSPLHFGNGTRLTVT.

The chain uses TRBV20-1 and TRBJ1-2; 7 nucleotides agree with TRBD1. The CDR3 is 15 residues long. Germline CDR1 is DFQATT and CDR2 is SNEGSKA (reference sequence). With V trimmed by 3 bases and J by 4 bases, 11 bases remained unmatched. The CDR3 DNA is TGCAGTGCTAGTCCACCGGGACAGCCTATCTATGGCTACACCTTC. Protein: CSASPPGQPIYGYTF.

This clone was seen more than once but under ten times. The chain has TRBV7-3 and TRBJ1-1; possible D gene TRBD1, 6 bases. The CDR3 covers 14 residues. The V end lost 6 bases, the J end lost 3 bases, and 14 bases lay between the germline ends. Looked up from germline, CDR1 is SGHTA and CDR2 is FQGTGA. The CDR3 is CASSLRQEDTEAFF. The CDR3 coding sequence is TGTGCCAGCAGTCTTAGACAGGAGGACACTGAAGCTTTCTTT.

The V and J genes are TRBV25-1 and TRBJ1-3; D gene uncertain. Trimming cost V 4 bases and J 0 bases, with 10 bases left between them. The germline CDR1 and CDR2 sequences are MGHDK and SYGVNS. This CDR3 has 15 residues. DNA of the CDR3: TGTGCCAGCAGTGCAGGAGGAGTCTCTGGAAACACCATATATTTT. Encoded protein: CASSAGGVSGNTIYF.

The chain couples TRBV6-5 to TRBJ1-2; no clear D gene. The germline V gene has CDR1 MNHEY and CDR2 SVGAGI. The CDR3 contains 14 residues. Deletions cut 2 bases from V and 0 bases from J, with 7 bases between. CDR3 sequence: CASSYADTNYGYTF. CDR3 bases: TGTGCCAGCAGTTACGCAGATACTAACTATGGCTACACCTTC.

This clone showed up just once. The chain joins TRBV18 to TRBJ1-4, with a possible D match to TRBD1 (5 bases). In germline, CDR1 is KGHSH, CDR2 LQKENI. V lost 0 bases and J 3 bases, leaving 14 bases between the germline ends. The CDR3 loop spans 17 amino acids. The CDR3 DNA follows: TGTGCCAGCTCACCACCAAGGCAGGGAGGGCCTAATGAAAAACTGTTTTTT. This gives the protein CASSPPRQGGPNEKLFF.

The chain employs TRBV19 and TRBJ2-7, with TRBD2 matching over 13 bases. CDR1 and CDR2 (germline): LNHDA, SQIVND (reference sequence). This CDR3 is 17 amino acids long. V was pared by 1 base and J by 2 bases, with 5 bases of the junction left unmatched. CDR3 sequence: CASSIVALAGGPYEQYF. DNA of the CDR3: TGTGCCAGTAGTATAGTGGCACTAGCGGGGGGGCCCTACGAGCAGTACTTC.

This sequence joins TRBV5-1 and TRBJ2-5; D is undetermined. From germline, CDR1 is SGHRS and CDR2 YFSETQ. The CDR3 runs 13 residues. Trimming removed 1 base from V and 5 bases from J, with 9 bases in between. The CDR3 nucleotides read TGCGCCAGCAGCTTGTCCCCCCTGGAGACCCAGTACTTC. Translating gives CASSLSPLETQYF.

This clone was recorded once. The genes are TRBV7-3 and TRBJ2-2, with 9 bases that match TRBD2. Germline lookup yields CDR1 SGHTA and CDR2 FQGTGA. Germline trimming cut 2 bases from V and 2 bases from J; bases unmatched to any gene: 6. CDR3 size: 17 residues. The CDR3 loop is CASSLRASGANTGELFF. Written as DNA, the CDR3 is TGTGCCAGCAGCTTACGCGCTAGCGGGGCTAACACCGGGGAGCTGTTTTTT.

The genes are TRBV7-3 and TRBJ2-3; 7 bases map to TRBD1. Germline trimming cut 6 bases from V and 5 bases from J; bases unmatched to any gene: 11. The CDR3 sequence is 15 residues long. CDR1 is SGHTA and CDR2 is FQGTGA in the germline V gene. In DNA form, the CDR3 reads TGTGCCAGCAGTCTAGGCACAGGGGCGGGAGATACGCAGTATTTT. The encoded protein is CASSLGTGAGDTQYF.

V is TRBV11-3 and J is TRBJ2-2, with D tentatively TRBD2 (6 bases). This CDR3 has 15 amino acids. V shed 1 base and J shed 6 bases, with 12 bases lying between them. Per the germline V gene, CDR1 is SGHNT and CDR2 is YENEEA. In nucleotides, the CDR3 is TGTGCCAGCAGCTTAGCCGCCACGGGAGCCGGGGAGCTGTTTTTT. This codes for CASSLAATGAGELFF.

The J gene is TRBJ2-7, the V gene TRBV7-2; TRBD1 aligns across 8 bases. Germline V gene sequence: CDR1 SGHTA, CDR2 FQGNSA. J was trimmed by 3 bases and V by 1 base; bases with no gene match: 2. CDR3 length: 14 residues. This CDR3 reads CASSLDGTGYEQYF. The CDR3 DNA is TGTGCCAGCAGCTTAGACGGGACAGGCTACGAGCAGTACTTC.

DNA of the CDR3: TGTGCCAGCAGTCCTCCCGGACAGTGGAACACTGAAGCTTTCTTT. It encodes CASSPPGQWNTEAFF. This chain joins TRBV28 and TRBJ1-1, with D perhaps matching TRBD1 (6 bases). Looked up from germline, CDR1 is MDHEN and CDR2 is SYDVKM. The CDR3 has 15 residues. V was cut by 5 bases and J by 1 base, with 14 bases left in between. Variable domain in full (rest from reference TRBV28 and TRBJ1-1): DVKVTQSSRYLVKRTGEKVFLECVQDMDHENMFWYRQDPGLGLRLIYFSYDVKMKEKGDIPEGYSVSREKKERFSLILESASTNQTSMYLCASSPPGQWNTEAFFGQGTRLTVV.

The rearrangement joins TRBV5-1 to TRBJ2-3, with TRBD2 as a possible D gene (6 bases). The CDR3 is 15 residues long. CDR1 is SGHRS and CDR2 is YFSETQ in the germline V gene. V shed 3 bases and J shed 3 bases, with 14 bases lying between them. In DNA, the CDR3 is TGCGCCAGCAGCTGGATAGCGGTAACGACAGATACGCAGTATTTT. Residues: CASSWIAVTTDTQYF.

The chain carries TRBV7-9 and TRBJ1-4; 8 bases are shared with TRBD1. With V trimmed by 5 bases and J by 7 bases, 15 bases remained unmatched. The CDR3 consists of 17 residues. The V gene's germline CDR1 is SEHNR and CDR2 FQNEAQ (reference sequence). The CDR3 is CASSRGQGAPYGEKLFF. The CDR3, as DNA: TGTGCCAGCAGCAGGGGGCAGGGGGCGCCGTATGGTGAAAAACTGTTTTTT.

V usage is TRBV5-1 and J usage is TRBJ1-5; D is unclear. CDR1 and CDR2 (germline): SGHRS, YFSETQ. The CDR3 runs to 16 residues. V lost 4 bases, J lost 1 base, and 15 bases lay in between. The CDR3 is CASSREPTPSNQPQHF. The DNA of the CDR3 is TGCGCCAGCAGCCGCGAGCCCACTCCGAGCAATCAGCCCCAGCATTTT.

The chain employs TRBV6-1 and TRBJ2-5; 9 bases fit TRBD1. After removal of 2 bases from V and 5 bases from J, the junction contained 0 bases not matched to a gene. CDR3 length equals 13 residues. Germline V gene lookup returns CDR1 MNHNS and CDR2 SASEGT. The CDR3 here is CASSETGGETQYF. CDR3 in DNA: TGTGCCAGCAGTGAAACAGGGGGCGAGACCCAGTACTTC.